Shown below are 24 T cell receptor beta chains from a single sample sequenced in a study of T-cell memory formation after mild COVID-19. TCRdb ran MiXCR on the 5' RACE reads and lists one entry per CDR3 protein. The table shows about 150,000 distinct CDR3 sequences, with 25% occurring only once. Material: PBMCs or a T cell subset sorted from them (not recorded which). The source is an adult woman who had mild COVID-19 (a few samples of this study predate the infection). Cell type and time point are not known.

This clonotype has just a few counts. The chain recombines TRBV7-9 with TRBJ2-5; TRBD2 matches 9 bases. This CDR3 is built from 16 residues. Germline loops: CDR1 SEHNR, CDR2 FQNEAQ (reference sequence). The V and J ends lost 5 bases and 5 bases, in that order; junction bases with no gene match: 12. The CDR3 sequence: CASSRNSGSFRETQYF. The CDR3 nucleotides are TGTGCCAGCAGCAGGAATAGCGGGAGCTTCAGGGAGACCCAGTACTTC.

This clonotype was detected a few times. V gene TRBV7-9 combines with J gene TRBJ2-5, with D possibly matching TRBD2 (5 bases). From germline, CDR1 is SEHNR and CDR2 FQNEAQ (reference sequence). With 5 bases removed from V and 2 bases from J, the gap between germline ends came to 18 bases. This CDR3 contains 16 residues. In DNA, the CDR3 is TGTGCCAGCAGCAATAGAGCGGAGATCCTTCAAGAGACCCAGTACTTC. It encodes CASSNRAEILQETQYF.

The chain carries TRBV11-2 and TRBJ1-2; D gene unclear. Between the trimmed V and J ends, which lost 5 bases and 6 bases, there was a span of 19 bases. CDR3 length: 15 residues. The germline V gene has CDR1 SGHAT and CDR2 FQNNGV. For the CDR3, the DNA is TGTGCCAGCAGCGCATGGGGAGGGCCCCGAAATGGCTACACCTTC. It yields the protein CASSAWGGPRNGYTF.

This clonotype was observed a handful of times. V gene TRBV4-1 combines with J gene TRBJ2-7, with TRBD1 matching 8 bases. Losses at the gene ends were 4 bases for V and 6 bases for J; bases not matched to a gene: 11. CDR1 and CDR2 from the germline V gene are MGHRA and YSYEKL. This CDR3 is built from 15 residues. As DNA, the CDR3 is TGCGCCAGCAGCCCACCGGGACAGGTTGGTTCCGAGCAGTACTTC. It translates to CASSPPGQVGSEQYF.

This clonotype was picked up a small number of times. The chain recombines TRBV5-1 with TRBJ2-3; 8 nucleotides align to TRBD2. The CDR3 covers 17 residues. J was trimmed by 2 bases and V by 0 bases; bases with no gene match: 8. Germline lookup yields CDR1 SGHRS and CDR2 YFSETQ. The CDR3 here is CASSLGTGGQPTDTQYF. CDR3 coding DNA: TGCGCCAGCAGCTTGGGGACGGGGGGGCAACCCACAGATACGCAGTATTTT.

As for this clonotype: One end of the junction does not line up with germline, which may come from a read error. This CDR3 reads CASNNGASGSSSHEQFF. In DNA, the CDR3 is TGTGCTAGCAACAATGGGGCTAGCGGGAGTTCCTCCCATGAGCAGTTCTTC. The J gene is TRBJ2-1, the V gene TRBV7-7, with 10 bases aligning to TRBD2. Germline V gene data show CDR1 as SSHAT and CDR2 as FNYEAQ (reference sequence). This CDR3 is 17 amino acids long.

In this sample, this clonotype turned up a few times. J is TRBJ1-1 and V is TRBV29-1; no clear D gene. The CDR3 extends over 10 amino acids. V gave up 6 bases and J gave up 7 bases, with 9 bases separating them. Germline V gene lookup returns CDR1 SQVTM and CDR2 ANQGSEA. DNA of the CDR3: TGCAGCGTGGAACTAGGTGAAGCTTTCTTT. Translation: CSVELGEAFF.

The V call is TRBV19, the J call TRBJ2-3; D is undetermined. Germline CDR1 is LNHDA and CDR2 is SQIVND (reference sequence). This CDR3 is 15 amino acids long. V dropped 5 bases and J dropped 5 bases, with 17 bases sitting between them. The CDR3 bases are TGTGCCAGTAGTGCCCGGGCGACTGAAAAAGATACGCAGTATTTT. This codes for CASSARATEKDTQYF. Filled out from reference TRBV19 and TRBJ2-3, the complete variable domain reads DGGITQSPKYLFRKEGQNVTLSCEQNLNHDAMYWYRQDPGQGLRLIYYSQIVNDFQKGDIAEGYSVSREKKESFPLTVTSAQKNPTAFYLCASSARATEKDTQYFGPGTRLTVL.

This clonotype was detected only a few times. The chain joins TRBV4-2 to TRBJ1-1, with D perhaps matching TRBD1 (5 bases). Trimming stripped 0 bases from V and 0 bases from J, with 8 bases between. The V gene's germline CDR1 is LGHNA and CDR2 YNFKEQ. The CDR3 has 15 residues. CDR3 coding DNA: TGTGCCAGCAGCCAAGAAAGGGGCCTGAACACTGAAGCTTTCTTT. This gives the protein CASSQERGLNTEAFF.

The chain links TRBV27 to TRBJ2-7; TRBD1 matches 7 bases. Germline assignment: CDR1 MNHEY and CDR2 SMNVEV (reference sequence). This CDR3 is built from 15 residues. V trimming: 0 bases; J trimming: 3 bases; junction bases outside the gene matches: 5. The DNA of the CDR3 is TGTGCCAGCAGTTTATCGGGGACAGCTGTCTACGAGCAGTACTTC. This codes for CASSLSGTAVYEQYF.

This chain joins TRBV7-9 and TRBJ1-6; unclear D gene. CDR3 length: 18 amino acids. Germline V gene lookup returns CDR1 SEHNR and CDR2 FQNEAQ (reference sequence). V dropped 4 bases and J dropped 5 bases, with 21 bases sitting between them. CDR3 sequence reads: CASSSEFRSDRHNSPLHF. CDR3 bases: TGTGCCAGCAGCTCCGAATTCCGTTCGGACCGCCATAATTCACCCCTCCACTTT.

Ten or more counts support this clonotype. The chain uses TRBV5-1 and TRBJ2-6; the D gene is possibly TRBD1 (5 bases). This CDR3 spans 15 amino acids. Germline CDR1 is SGHRS and CDR2 is YFSETQ. V shed 2 bases and J shed 0 bases, with 6 bases lying between them. The CDR3 DNA reads TGCGCCAGCAGCTTAGACAGCTCTGGGGCCAACGTCCTGACTTTC. Translation: CASSLDSSGANVLTF.

V usage is TRBV12-3 or TRBV12-4 and J usage is TRBJ2-1; TRBD2 aligns across 10 bases. This CDR3 is built from 15 residues. The trim removed 3 bases at V and 7 bases at J, leaving 6 bases unmatched. The CDR3 loop is CASSFSGGTTNEQFF. The CDR3 DNA is TGTGCCAGCAGTTTTAGCGGGGGGACCACGAATGAGCAGTTCTTC.

This chain joins TRBV4-1 and TRBJ2-1, with TRBD2 identical over 8 bases. The CDR3 extends over 13 amino acids. J was trimmed by 10 bases and V by 5 bases; bases with no gene match: 7. In germline, CDR1 is MGHRA, CDR2 YSYEKL. The CDR3 here is CASSSPGGGEQFF. The CDR3 coding sequence is TGCGCCAGCAGCTCCCCGGGGGGGGGCGAGCAGTTCTTC.

The rearrangement joins TRBV4-2 to TRBJ2-5, with TRBD2 identical over 9 bases. J lost 2 bases, V lost 1 base, and 11 bases had no gene match. The germline CDR1 and CDR2 sequences are LGHNA and YNFKEQ. The CDR3 runs 18 residues. CDR3 loop: CASSQVLSALAGQETQYF. The CDR3 DNA is TGTGCCAGCAGCCAAGTTTTGTCGGCTCTAGCGGGACAAGAGACCCAGTACTTC.

This clonotype was detected only a few times. The rearrangement links TRBV18 to TRBJ2-5; D perhaps matches TRBD2 (5 bases). CDR1 is KGHSH and CDR2 is LQKENI in the germline V gene. The CDR3 is 14 amino acids. Trimming left V 3 bases short and J 5 bases short, with 13 bases between. CDR3 DNA sequence: TGTGCCAGCTCACCCTGGACTGTCCAGGAGACCCAGTACTTC. It yields the protein CASSPWTVQETQYF.

This clonotype was seen more than once but under ten times. This chain connects TRBV7-9 to TRBJ2-1, with D possibly matching TRBD1 (6 bases). V was cut by 4 bases and J by 2 bases, with 9 bases left in between. CDR1 and CDR2 (germline): SEHNR, FQNEAQ (reference sequence). This CDR3 contains 14 residues. The CDR3 spells CASSSGATYNEQFF. The CDR3 DNA reads TGTGCCAGCAGCTCAGGGGCCACCTACAATGAGCAGTTCTTC.

The chain links TRBV2 to TRBJ2-1; 7 nucleotides line up with TRBD1. The trim removed 0 bases at V and 2 bases at J, leaving 4 bases unmatched. Germline V lookup: CDR1 SNHLY, CDR2 FYNNEI. CDR3 length: 16 amino acids. This CDR3 reads CASSEAPQGAYNEQFF. CDR3 in DNA: TGTGCCAGCAGTGAAGCGCCCCAGGGGGCCTACAATGAGCAGTTCTTC.

This clonotype has more than one count but fewer than ten. The chain links TRBV15 to TRBJ1-1; D not certain. Deletions cut 4 bases from V and 4 bases from J, with 10 bases between. The CDR3 is made up of 13 amino acids. CDR1 LNHNV and CDR2 YYDKDF come from the germline V gene (reference sequence). DNA of the CDR3: TGTGCCACCAGCAAACCCCTTGGCACTGAAGCTTTCTTT. Translation gives CATSKPLGTEAFF. The whole variable domain, remainder taken from reference TRBV15 and TRBJ1-1, is DAMVIQNPRYQVTQFGKPVTLSCSQTLNHNVMYWYQQKSSQAPKLLFHYYDKDFNNEADTPDNFQSRRPNTSFCFLDIRSPGLGDTAMYLCATSKPLGTEAFFGQGTRLTVV.

The chain is built from TRBV6-1 and TRBJ1-2, with no clear D. Trimming removed 7 bases from V and 3 bases from J, with 9 bases in between. This CDR3 has 12 residues. Looked up from germline, CDR1 is MNHNS and CDR2 is SASEGT. In DNA, the CDR3 is TGTGCCAGCAAAGGACGGTACTATGGCTACACCTTC. Its translation is CASKGRYYGYTF.

J is TRBJ2-2 and V is TRBV4-3, with 9 bases that match TRBD2. After removal of 3 bases from V and 7 bases from J, the junction contained 6 bases not matched to a gene. The CDR3 has 15 residues. Germline CDR1 LGHNA, CDR2 YSLEER. CDR3 residues: CASSQREGPNGELFF. CDR3 bases: TGCGCCAGCAGCCAGCGGGAGGGCCCAAACGGGGAGCTGTTTTTT.

The chain joins TRBV5-1 to TRBJ2-3, with 8 bases identical to TRBD1. CDR1 SGHRS and CDR2 YFSETQ come from the germline V gene. The CDR3 spans 15 residues. V lost 4 bases and J lost 2; bases outside the gene matches: 6. DNA of the CDR3: TGCGCCAGCAGCACCAGGGGGCTAAACACAGATACGCAGTATTTT. It encodes CASSTRGLNTDTQYF.

This clonotype was observed a handful of times. The V call is TRBV4-1, the J call TRBJ2-3, with TRBD2 as a possible D gene (5 bases). CDR3 size: 15 residues. CDR1 MGHRA and CDR2 YSYEKL come from the germline V gene. Between the trimmed V and J ends, which lost 6 bases and 0 bases, there was a span of 13 bases. The CDR3 loop reads CASRRNRGSTDTQYF. The CDR3 region has the DNA TGCGCCAGCAGAAGGAATCGGGGTAGCACAGATACGCAGTATTTT.

The chain joins TRBV4-1 to TRBJ2-3; D is ambiguous. Trimming cost V 3 bases and J 1 base, with 14 bases left between them. This CDR3 is built from 16 residues. Germline CDR1 is MGHRA and CDR2 is YSYEKL. The CDR3 DNA sequence: TGCGCCAGCAGCCATGCCCTGGCCAGCGGCACAGATACGCAGTATTTT. It translates to CASSHALASGTDTQYF.